This T cell receptor (beta chain) was retrieved from a study of graft-versus-host responses after intestinal transplantation. This clone appeared a few times. The antigen is undetermined. Data came from immunoSEQ multiplex PCR; TCRdb stores just in-frame clones and leaves some out. The data contain about 88,000 clones, 90% of them singletons. Findings and caveats of the study: GvH clones were identified in recipient marrow, with some first appearing in ileum or blood. Early declines in HvG clones that occurred post-transplant were associated with peak circulating GvH clone levels. Graft-versus-host to host-versus-graft clonal ratios in allografts were high in patients with graft-donor T cell macrochimerism.

The receptor comes from a human donor who received an intestinal transplant. Source: unstimulated CD4+ T cells sorted from spleen or lymph node cells, taken before intestinal transplant.

Written as DNA, the CDR3 is TGTGCCAGCTCACCAGGGACAGCTAATTCACCCCTCCACTTT. Translation: CASSPGTANSPLHF. The genes are TRBV18 and TRBJ1-6; 7 bases are shared with TRBD1. Losses at the gene ends were 2 bases for V and 6 bases for J; bases not matched to a gene: 1. Germline V CDR1 and CDR2: KGHSH, LQKENI. CDR3 length: 14 residues.